Listed here is a single TCR beta chain. Its antigen is not known. There are 17 residues in the CDR3. Germline V gives CDR1 SGHRS, CDR2 YFSETQ. Whole blood supplied total RNA, and T cells were not sorted. The authors used 3,000 to 3,500 ng of total RNA per TCR library. TCRdb reprocessed the 5' RACE reads and stores each CDR3 protein as one record, lacking DNA. In all, the sample yields around 150,000 distinct CDR3 sequences. This entry is derived from a study of monozygotic twins with inflammatory bowel disease. Study-wide findings and caveats: Twins with IBD had fewer clonotypes in common with others than healthy twins, particularly during disease activity. Treatment differences in immunosuppression may have added variability to the repertoires of patients.

The sequenced sample was blood. This chain joins TRBV5-1 and TRBJ1-6; TCRdb's D call, TRBD1, is unchecked because there is no DNA. The TCR originated in a human donor with ulcerative colitis or Crohn's disease, or a healthy co-twin of an affected twin (not recorded which). The CDR3 spells CASSLDPGQGYNSPLHF.